This T cell receptor beta chain originates from a study of blood T cell repertoires in COVID-19. CDR1 is SNHLY and CDR2 is FYNNEI in the germline V gene. Trimming took 11 bases from V and 4 from J, leaving 20 bases between them. The CDR3 contains 14 residues. Profiled with immunoSEQ multiplex PCR; TCRdb holds only in-frame clones, not every one. The sample consists of roughly 300,000 clones, about 89% of them appearing once. This clone is a singleton in its sample. Specimen: peripheral blood. The origin of this receptor is a man aged 18 to 29 who had recovered from COVID-19. The chain joins TRBV2 to TRBJ1-2, with D perhaps matching TRBD1 (5 bases). In DNA form, the CDR3 reads TGTGCCGGTACTCAGGGAGGTGGAATCTATGGCTACACCTTC. As protein: CAGTQGGGIYGYTF.